Included here is one T cell receptor (beta chain) sequence, with context. V was shortened by 5 bases and J by 5 bases, with 6 bases between the two germline ends. Germline CDR1 is LGHDT and CDR2 is YNNKEL (reference sequence). The CDR3 runs 11 residues. This entry comes from a study of blood T cell repertoires in COVID-19. Generated by immunoSEQ multiplex PCR, the TCRdb table keeps only in-frame clones and is missing some. The data contain 25,000 to 35,000 clones, 85% of them singletons. The sequenced sample was peripheral blood. The V gene is TRBV3-1 (or the pseudogene TRBV3-2), the J gene TRBJ2-5, with D perhaps matching TRBD1 (5 bases). This sequence was found in a human donor in a cohort sampled during active COVID-19. CDR3 in amino acids: CASSGAETQYF. CDR3 coding DNA: TGTGCCAGCAGCGGGGCGGAGACCCAGTACTTC.